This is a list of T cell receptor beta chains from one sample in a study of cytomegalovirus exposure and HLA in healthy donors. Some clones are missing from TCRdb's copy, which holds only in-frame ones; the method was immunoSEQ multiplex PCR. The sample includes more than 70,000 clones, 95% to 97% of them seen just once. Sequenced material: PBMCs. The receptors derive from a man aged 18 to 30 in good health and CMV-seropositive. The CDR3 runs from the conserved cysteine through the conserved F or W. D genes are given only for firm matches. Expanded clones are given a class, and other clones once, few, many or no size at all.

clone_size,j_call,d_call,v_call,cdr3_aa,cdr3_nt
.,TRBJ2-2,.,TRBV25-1,CASKRGTDTGELFF,TGTGCCAGCAAACGGGGGACGGACACCGGGGAGCTGTTTTTT
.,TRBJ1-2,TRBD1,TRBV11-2,CASSLKTGGYGYTF,TGTGCCAGCAGCTTAAAGACAGGGGGCTATGGCTACACCTTC
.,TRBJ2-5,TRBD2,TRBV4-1,CASSQPTSRETQYF,TGCGCCAGCAGCCAACCGACTAGCCGCGAGACCCAGTACTTC
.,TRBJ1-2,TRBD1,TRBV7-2,CASSPGQGPSYGYTF,TGTGCCAGCAGCCCAGGACAGGGCCCATCCTATGGCTACACCTTC
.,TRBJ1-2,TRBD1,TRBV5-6,CASSTGQGRLGYTF,TGTGCCAGCAGTACGGGACAGGGGAGGCTTGGCTACACCTTC
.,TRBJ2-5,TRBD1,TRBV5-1,CASSRQGGRETQYF,TGCGCCAGCAGCAGACAGGGTGGTAGGGAGACCCAGTACTTC
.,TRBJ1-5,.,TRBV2,CASSQRGNQPQHF,TGTGCCAGCAGTCAGAGGGGGAATCAGCCCCAGCATTTT
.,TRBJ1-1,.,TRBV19,CASSVSQGIARSNTEAFF,TGTGCCAGTAGTGTTTCCCAGGGAATCGCGCGATCTAACACTGAAGCTTTCTTT
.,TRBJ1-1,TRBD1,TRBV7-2,CASSVRQGRNTEAFF,TGTGCCAGCAGCGTACGACAGGGGAGGAACACTGAAGCTTTCTTT
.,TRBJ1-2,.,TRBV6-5,CASTRDFYGYTF,TGTGCCAGCACAAGGGACTTTTATGGCTACACCTTC
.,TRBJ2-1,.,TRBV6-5,CASSQGDEQFF,TGTGCCAGCAGCCAAGGGGATGAGCAGTTCTTC
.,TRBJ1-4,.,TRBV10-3,CAISDGTATNEKLFF,TGTGCCATCAGTGACGGGACTGCAACTAATGAAAAACTGTTTTTT
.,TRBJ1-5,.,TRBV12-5,CASGFGGNQPQHF,TGTGCTAGTGGTTTCGGCGGGAATCAGCCCCAGCATTTT
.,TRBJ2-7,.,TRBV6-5,CATTQRYSYEQYF,TGTGCCACCACCCAGCGGTACTCCTACGAGCAGTACTTC
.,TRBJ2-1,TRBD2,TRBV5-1,CASSSGTSGSSNEQFF,TGCGCCAGCAGCTCCGGGACTAGCGGGAGTTCGAATGAGCAGTTCTTC
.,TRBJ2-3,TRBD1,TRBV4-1,CASSPRQGVLNTQYF,TGCGCCAGCAGCCCTCGACAGGGGGTTTTGAATACGCAGTATTTT
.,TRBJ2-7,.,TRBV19,CATGKTDSSSYEQYF,TGTGCGACGGGAAAAACCGATAGTAGCTCCTACGAGCAGTACTTC
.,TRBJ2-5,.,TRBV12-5,CASGLDLTLETQYF,TGTGCTAGTGGTTTGGACTTGACATTGGAGACCCAGTACTTC
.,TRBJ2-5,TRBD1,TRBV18,CASSPRTGTQTQYF,TGTGCCAGCTCACCACGGACAGGGACCCAGACCCAGTACTTC
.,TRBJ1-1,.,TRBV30,CAWNMNTEAFF,TGTGCCTGGAACATGAATACTGAAGCTTTCTTT
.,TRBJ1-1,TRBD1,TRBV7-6,CASSLNRDRGKDAEAFF,TGTGCCAGCAGCTTAAATCGGGACAGGGGGAAGGATGCTGAAGCTTTCTTT
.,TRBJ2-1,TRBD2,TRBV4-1,CASSQDRGTSGRGNEQFF,TGCGCCAGCAGCCAAGACAGGGGAACTAGCGGGAGGGGAAATGAGCAGTTCTTC
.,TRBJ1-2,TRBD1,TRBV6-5,CASRRQGGLGYTF,TGTGCCAGCAGGCGACAGGGGGGCCTTGGCTACACCTTC
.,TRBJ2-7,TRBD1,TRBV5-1,CASSGGTGGAYEQYF,TGCGCCAGCAGCGGGGGGACAGGGGGAGCCTACGAGCAGTACTTC
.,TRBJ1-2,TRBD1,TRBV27,CASSPDRGRNYGYTF,TGTGCCAGCAGTCCAGACAGGGGGCGTAACTATGGCTACACCTTC
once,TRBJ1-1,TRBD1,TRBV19,CASSGGQGSWNTEAFF,TGTGCCAGTAGTGGGGGACAGGGATCATGGAACACTGAAGCTTTCTTT